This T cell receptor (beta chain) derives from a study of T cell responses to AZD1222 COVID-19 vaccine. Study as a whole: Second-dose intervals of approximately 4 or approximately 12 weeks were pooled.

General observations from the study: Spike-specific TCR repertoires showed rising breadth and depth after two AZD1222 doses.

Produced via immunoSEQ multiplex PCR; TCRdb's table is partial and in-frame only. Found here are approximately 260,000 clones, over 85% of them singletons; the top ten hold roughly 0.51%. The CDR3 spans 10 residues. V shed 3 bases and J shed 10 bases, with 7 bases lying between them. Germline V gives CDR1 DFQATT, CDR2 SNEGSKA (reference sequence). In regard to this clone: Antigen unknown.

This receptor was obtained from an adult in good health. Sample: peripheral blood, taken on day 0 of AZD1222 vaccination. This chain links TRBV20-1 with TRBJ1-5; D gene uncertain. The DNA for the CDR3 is TGCAGTGCTAGTCTGCCTCCCCAGCATTTT. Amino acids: CSASLPPQHF.